This TCR beta chain comes out of a study of T cell repertoires in cytomegalovirus infection. Study-wide background: Public TCR beta signatures indicated both CMV infection and matching HLA type.

TCRdb ran MiXCR on the reads and lists one entry per CDR3 protein. This sample has roughly 300,000 distinct CDR3 sequences, with 9.5% found just once. Deletions cut 5 bases from V and 1 base from J, with 23 bases between. The CDR3 covers 17 residues. Per the germline V gene, CDR1 is DFQATT and CDR2 is SNEGSKA (reference sequence). The study's findings and limits: HLA-C-restricted TCR beta clonotypes specific for CMV led the ex vivo response. The cumulative frequency of public TCR beta families distinguished individuals who carried CMV together with the relevant HLA.

This clonotype has only a few counts. Its antigen is not known. This TCR came from a human donor in good health (CMV status not recorded). Some clones in this sample may be carry-over from other donors' samples. The chain links TRBV20-1 to TRBJ1-1; TRBD1 might be the D (5 bases). What was sequenced was PBMCs. CDR3 residues: CSALGARGRGGNTEAFF. In DNA form, the CDR3 reads TGCAGTGCTCTCGGGGCTAGGGGAAGGGGAGGGAACACTGAAGCTTTCTTT.